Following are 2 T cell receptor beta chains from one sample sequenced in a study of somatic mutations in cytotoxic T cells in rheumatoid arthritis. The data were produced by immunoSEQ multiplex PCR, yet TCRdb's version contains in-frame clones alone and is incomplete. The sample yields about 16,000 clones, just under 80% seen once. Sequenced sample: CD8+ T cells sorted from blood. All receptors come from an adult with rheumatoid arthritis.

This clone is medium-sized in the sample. CDR3 region: CASSPRQGTDTEAFF. CDR3 DNA: TGTGCCAGCAGTCCGAGACAGGGTACGGACACTGAAGCTTTCTTT. The chain employs TRBV28 and TRBJ1-1; 7 nucleotides line up with TRBD1. V trimming: 5 bases; J trimming: 3 bases; junction bases outside the gene matches: 9. The V gene's germline CDR1 is MDHEN and CDR2 SYDVKM. The CDR3 is 15 residues long.

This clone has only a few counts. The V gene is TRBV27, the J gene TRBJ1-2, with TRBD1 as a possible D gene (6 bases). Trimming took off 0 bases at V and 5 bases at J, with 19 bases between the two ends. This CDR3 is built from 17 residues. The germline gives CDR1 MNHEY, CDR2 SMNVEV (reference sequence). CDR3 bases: TGTGCCAGCAGTTTATCGTTCCCCACGGGGAGGGGGTATGGCTACACCTTC. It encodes CASSLSFPTGRGYGYTF.